The entry below describes one TCR beta chain. The antigen is undetermined. The data belong to a study of T-cell memory formation after mild COVID-19. Study-wide background: TCR clusters were largely donor specific. Whole-study findings and limits: CD4/CD8 balance characterized clones contracting day 15 to 85, and CD4+ skew characterized later expanders. Mainly CM and EM harbored the contracting CD4+ clones; mainly EMRA harbored the CD8+ ones.

Constant-segment primers and 5'RACE yielded cDNA libraries for TCR alpha and TCR beta, each carrying sample barcodes and UMIs. MiXCR, run by TCRdb on the 5' RACE reads, gives a single entry per CDR3 protein. The sample shows about 110,000 distinct CDR3 sequences, 18% of them seen only once. The CDR3 runs to 15 residues. Germline CDR1 MNHEY, CDR2 SVGAGI. J gave up 6 bases and V 7 bases, and 10 bases lay outside the gene matches. The sample comprised PBMCs or a T cell subset sorted from them (not recorded which). The chain uses TRBV6-5 and TRBJ2-2; TRBD2 aligns across 8 bases. The sequence derives from a man younger than 35 who had mild COVID-19 (a few samples of this study predate the infection). Cell type and time point are not known. For the CDR3, the DNA is TGTGCCAGCACCCCAGCGGGGGCCTCACCCGGGGAGCTGTTTTTT. Protein sequence: CASTPAGASPGELFF.